The T cell receptor beta chain described here comes from a study of CD8 T cells in Susac syndrome. In germline, CDR1 is LNHDA, CDR2 SQIVND (reference sequence). The CDR3 sequence is 12 residues long. The ends were cut back, 5 bases at V and 11 bases at J, with 12 bases in the middle. It was with random hexamers that about 0.45 to 1 ug RNA was reverse transcribed. MiXCR, applied by TCRdb to the immunoSEQ multiplex PCR reads, yields one record per CDR3 protein. The sample carries about 120,000 distinct CDR3 sequences, less than 95% recorded once. V and J are TRBV19 and TRBJ1-4; D possibly corresponds to TRBD1 (6 bases). Sequencing was done on a sample of CD4+ T cells from PBMCs. This sequence was found in a human donor in good health. CDR3 nucleotide sequence: TGTGCCAGTAGTCCTACAGGGAAGAAACTGTTTTTT. Its protein product is CASSPTGKKLFF.